The sample holds one count of the clone carrying this T cell receptor (beta chain). The data were obtained in a study of blood T cell repertoires in COVID-19. Study details: Sample material is recorded as cDNA or gDNA derived from T cells, B-cell-depleted T cells, or PBMCs.

Here immunoSEQ multiplex PCR was the method, and the copy in TCRdb shows in-frame clones only, minus some. The sample yields nearly 80,000 clones, 87% seen once. This CDR3 has 14 amino acids. Germline CDR1 MDHEN, CDR2 SYDVKM. V gave up 3 bases and J gave up 5 bases, with 10 bases separating them. Sequenced: peripheral blood. The J gene is TRBJ1-4, the V gene TRBV28; weak D call: TRBD1 (5 bases). The TCR originated in a woman over 75 with active or convalescent COVID-19. In nucleotides, the CDR3 is TGTGCCAGCAGTTTGGGAGGGGAAAATGAAAAACTGTTTTTT. Translation: CASSLGGENEKLFF.